This T cell receptor (beta chain) comes out of a study of T cell changes during pregnancy in multiple sclerosis. Germline V gene sequence: CDR1 SQVTM, CDR2 ANQGSEA. This CDR3 spans 11 amino acids. The ends were cut back, 6 bases at V and 1 base at J, with 6 bases in the middle. This clone appeared a single time. The protocol was immunoSEQ multiplex PCR, while the TCRdb copy is restricted to in-frame clones and leaves out a portion. The sample includes approximately 130,000 clones, about 95% of them seen just once. The source material was peripheral blood, sampled after pregnancy. The clonotype comes from a female donor with multiple sclerosis, enrolled in a pregnancy study. The chain recombines TRBV29-1 with TRBJ1-1; unclear D gene. The CDR3 DNA reads TGCAGCGTCACAAGGAACACTGAAGCTTTCTTT. The encoded protein is CSVTRNTEAFF.